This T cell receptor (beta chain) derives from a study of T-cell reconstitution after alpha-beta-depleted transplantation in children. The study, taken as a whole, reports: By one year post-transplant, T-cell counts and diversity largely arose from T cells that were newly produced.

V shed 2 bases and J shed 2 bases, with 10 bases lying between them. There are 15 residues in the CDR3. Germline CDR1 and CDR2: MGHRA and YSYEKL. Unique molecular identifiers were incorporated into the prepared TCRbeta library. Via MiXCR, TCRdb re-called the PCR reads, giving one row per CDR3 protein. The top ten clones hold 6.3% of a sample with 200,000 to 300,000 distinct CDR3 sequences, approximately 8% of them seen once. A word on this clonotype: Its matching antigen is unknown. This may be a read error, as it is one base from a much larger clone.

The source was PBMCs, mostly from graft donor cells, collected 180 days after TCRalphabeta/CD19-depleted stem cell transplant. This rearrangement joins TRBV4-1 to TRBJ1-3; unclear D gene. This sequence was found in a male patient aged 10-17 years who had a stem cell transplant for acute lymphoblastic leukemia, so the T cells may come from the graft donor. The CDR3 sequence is CASSQRVRTGNTIYF. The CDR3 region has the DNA TGCGCCAGCAGCCAAAGGGTCAGAACTGGAAACACCATATATTTT.